A selection of T cell receptor beta chains follows, all from one sample in a study of blood T cell repertoires in COVID-19. Assay used: immunoSEQ multiplex PCR; TCRdb lists only in-frame clones, some missing. The table shows some 260,000 clones, with 70% to 80% occurring only once. The sequenced sample was peripheral blood. All receptors come from a woman of 80 years or more with acute or convalescent COVID-19. Both conserved end residues are part of each CDR3. A D gene is named only where the DNA matches it firmly. Clone size is stated in some rows and not others, as once, few, many or a class when expanded.

clone size: .; D gene: .; CDR3 length: 17; J gene: TRBJ1-2; V gene: TRBV7-9; CDR3 protein: CASSLAEGGRRYYGYTF; CDR3 DNA: TGTGCCAGCAGCTTAGCTGAGGGGGGGCGCCGGTACTATGGCTACACCTTC
clone size: .; D gene: .; CDR3 length: 15; J gene: TRBJ1-3; V gene: TRBV3-1/TRBV3-2; CDR3 protein: CASSQVGVFGNTIYF; CDR3 DNA: TGTGCCAGCAGCCAAGTCGGGGTTTTTGGAAACACCATATATTTT
clone size: .; D gene: .; CDR3 length: 13; J gene: TRBJ1-2; V gene: TRBV12-3/TRBV12-4; CDR3 protein: CASSREGSGGYTF; CDR3 DNA: TGTGCCAGCAGCCGCGAGGGTTCGGGCGGCTACACCTTC
clone size: few; D gene: TRBD2; CDR3 length: 14; J gene: TRBJ2-7; V gene: TRBV29-1; CDR3 protein: CSARTSGRAEEQYF; CDR3 DNA: TGCAGCGCTCGGACTAGCGGGAGGGCCGAGGAGCAGTACTTC
clone size: .; D gene: .; CDR3 length: 17; J gene: TRBJ2-3; V gene: TRBV12-1; CDR3 protein: CASSSKHELAGRDTQYF; CDR3 DNA: TGTGCCAGCAGCTCCAAACATGAGCTAGCGGGGAGGGATACGCAGTATTTT
clone size: .; D gene: .; CDR3 length: 16; J gene: TRBJ1-1; V gene: TRBV3-1/TRBV3-2; CDR3 protein: CASSIRGTGLNTEAFF; CDR3 DNA: TGTGCCAGCAGCATTCGGGGCACAGGGTTGAACACTGAAGCTTTCTTT
clone size: .; D gene: TRBD2; CDR3 length: 16; J gene: TRBJ2-1; V gene: TRBV5-1; CDR3 protein: CASSPGLASSYNEQFF; CDR3 DNA: TGCGCCAGCAGCCCGGGACTAGCGAGCTCCTACAATGAGCAGTTCTTC
clone size: .; D gene: .; CDR3 length: 14; J gene: TRBJ2-1; V gene: TRBV6-5; CDR3 protein: CASTLGLGYNEQFF; CDR3 DNA: TGTGCCAGCACCCTGGGACTTGGCTACAATGAGCAGTTCTTC
clone size: few; D gene: .; CDR3 length: 15; J gene: TRBJ2-5; V gene: TRBV9; CDR3 protein: CASTRGQWLQEAQYF; CDR3 DNA: TGTGCCAGCACTCGTGGACAGTGGTTACAAGAGGCCCAGTACTTC
clone size: .; D gene: .; CDR3 length: 11; J gene: TRBJ2-5; V gene: TRBV5-1; CDR3 protein: CASSSQETQYF; CDR3 DNA: TGCGCCAGCAGCTCGCAAGAGACCCAGTACTTC
clone size: .; D gene: .; CDR3 length: 13; J gene: TRBJ2-3; V gene: TRBV10-2; CDR3 protein: CASSAVRTDTQYF; CDR3 DNA: TGCGCCAGCAGTGCCGTGAGGACAGATACGCAGTATTTT
clone size: once; D gene: TRBD1; CDR3 length: 16; J gene: TRBJ2-1; V gene: TRBV27; CDR3 protein: CASSRQGPLLYNEQFF; CDR3 DNA: TGTGCCAGCAGCCGACAGGGGCCCCTACTTTACAATGAGCAGTTCTTC
clone size: .; D gene: TRBD1; CDR3 length: 16; J gene: TRBJ2-3; V gene: TRBV4-3; CDR3 protein: CASSQDSRGRVDTQYF; CDR3 DNA: TGCGCCAGCAGCCAAGATTCCAGGGGGCGCGTAGATACGCAGTATTTT
clone size: .; D gene: .; CDR3 length: 16; J gene: TRBJ1-6; V gene: TRBV18; CDR3 protein: CASSLAGKASNSPLHF; CDR3 DNA: TGTGCCAGCTCACTCGCGGGGAAGGCCTCGAATTCACCCCTCCACTTT
clone size: .; D gene: .; CDR3 length: 14; J gene: TRBJ2-7; V gene: TRBV5-1; CDR3 protein: CASSPGPPSYEQYF; CDR3 DNA: TGCGCCAGCAGTCCGGGTCCGCCCTCCTACGAGCAGTACTTC
clone size: .; D gene: TRBD1; CDR3 length: 17; J gene: TRBJ1-2; V gene: TRBV6-6; CDR3 protein: CASSRMGQGQLTYGYTF; CDR3 DNA: TGTGCCAGCAGTCGAATGGGACAGGGCCAGCTAACTTATGGCTACACCTTC
clone size: .; D gene: TRBD2; CDR3 length: 15; J gene: TRBJ2-3; V gene: TRBV6-5; CDR3 protein: CASSALAGLTDTQYF; CDR3 DNA: TGTGCCAGCAGCGCTCTAGCGGGACTCACAGATACGCAGTATTTT
clone size: few; D gene: .; CDR3 length: 17; J gene: TRBJ1-3; V gene: TRBV3-1/TRBV3-2; CDR3 protein: CASSQLSGALSGNTIYF; CDR3 DNA: TGTGCCAGCAGCCAATTAAGTGGGGCACTCTCTGGAAACACCATATATTTT
clone size: .; D gene: TRBD2; CDR3 length: 13; J gene: TRBJ2-7; V gene: TRBV2; CDR3 protein: CASKGLAGNEQYF; CDR3 DNA: TGTGCCAGCAAAGGGCTAGCGGGAAACGAGCAGTACTTC